Presented here are 8 T cell receptor beta chains from one specimen sequenced in a study of metastatic and nonmetastatic thyroid tumors. TCRdb re-called the PCR reads via MiXCR. The sample lists about 12,000 clones, approximately 35% seen once, with 11% in the top ten. Every patient underwent thyroid surgery untreated. Sequencing was carried out using tumor tissue. The origin of the receptors is a female donor with papillary thyroid cancer or a benign thyroid nodule (not recorded which). Some clones in this sample may be carry-over from other donors' samples.

This clone occurred a few times. The V gene is TRBV7-9, the J gene TRBJ2-1; D unclear. The CDR3 sequence is 13 residues long. Germline assignment: CDR1 SEHNR and CDR2 FQNEAQ (reference sequence). V was clipped by 3 bases and J by 4 bases, with 7 bases between them. DNA of the CDR3: TGTGCCAGCAGCTTCTCAGTATACAATGAGCAGTTCTTC. The encoded protein is CASSFSVYNEQFF.

This clone was counted a few times. V usage is TRBV19 and J usage is TRBJ2-5; perhaps D is TRBD1 or TRBD2 (5 bases each). This CDR3 has 13 residues. Trimming cost V 10 bases and J 5 bases, with 17 bases left between them. Germline CDR1 reads LNHDA; CDR2 reads SQIVND (reference sequence). In DNA, the CDR3 is TGTGCCACCCGAAGCGAGGGGCGGGAGACCCAGTACTTC. As protein: CATRSEGRETQYF.

This clone appeared many times. The chain combines TRBV29-1 with TRBJ2-1; 12 bases are a match to TRBD2. There are 14 residues in the CDR3. V shed 4 bases, J shed 6 bases, and the junction held 4 bases outside the gene matches. Per the germline V gene, CDR1 is SQVTM and CDR2 is ANQGSEA. CDR3 amino acids: CSVALAGGGNEQFF. CDR3 DNA sequence: TGCAGCGTTGCACTAGCGGGAGGCGGCAATGAGCAGTTCTTC.

The J gene is TRBJ2-1, the V gene TRBV2, with 12 bases identical to TRBD2. The trim removed 4 bases at V and 2 bases at J, leaving 9 bases unmatched. Germline CDR1 reads SNHLY; CDR2 reads FYNNEI. The length of the CDR3 is 18 residues. The CDR3 DNA sequence: TGTGCCAGCAGTGCTACGGGACTAGCGGGTACCCCCTACAATGAGCAGTTCTTC. Its protein product is CASSATGLAGTPYNEQFF.

By sample share, this clone is medium-sized. The chain is built from TRBV6-2 or TRBV6-3 and TRBJ2-5; 9 bases align to TRBD2. CDR1 is MNHEY and CDR2 is SVGEGT in the germline V gene. This CDR3 contains 16 residues. With 4 bases clipped from V and 5 bases from J, the junction kept 11 bases outside the gene matches. CDR3 coding DNA: TGTGCCAGCAGTTTGGGGGAGCGGGGGGCTGCGGAGACCCAGTACTTC. This encodes CASSLGERGAAETQYF.

This clone was detected many times. The rearrangement links TRBV7-8 to TRBJ2-1; TRBD1 or TRBD2 may be the D gene (5 bases each). The length of the CDR3 is 17 residues. The V end was cut by 1 base, the J end by 8 bases, with 21 bases between. In germline, CDR1 is SGHVS, CDR2 FQNEAQ. CDR3 protein: CASSLVVRDLVPHEQFF. For the CDR3, the DNA is TGTGCCAGCAGCTTAGTGGTACGGGACCTAGTTCCCCATGAGCAGTTCTTC.

The chain carries TRBV27 and TRBJ2-3; D assignment may be TRBD1 or TRBD2 (6 bases each). V was pared by 6 bases and J by 2 bases, with 12 bases between. This CDR3 spans 14 amino acids. Germline-derived CDR1 and CDR2 are MNHEY and SMNVEV (reference sequence). In DNA, the CDR3 is TGTGCCAGCAGCAGGAGGGGGATCACAGATACGCAGTATTTT. This translates into CASSRRGITDTQYF.

This clone was seen a handful of times. V is TRBV27 and J is TRBJ2-7; D may be TRBD1 or TRBD2 (5 bases each). Germline CDR1 is MNHEY and CDR2 is SMNVEV (reference sequence). Trimming shortened V by 5 bases and J by 3 bases, and 14 bases separated the two germline ends. This CDR3 spans 14 amino acids. CDR3 DNA sequence: TGTGCCAGCAGTCGCGTCCGAGGGGTCTACGAGCAGTACTTC. Its translation is CASSRVRGVYEQYF.